Listed here are 10 T cell receptor beta chains from one sample, sequenced in a study of CD8+ T cells in alopecia areata (dated by TCRdb to 2016 to 2018). Receptor libraries were prepared by the immunoSEQ multiplex PCR assay. For TCR sequencing, RNA was extracted from every sample and reverse transcribed into cDNA to serve as template. As stored in TCRdb, this immuneACCESS dataset retains in-frame rearrangements with V and J assigned. A fraction of the clones does not appear; measured against another copy, unresolved V genes explain less than half of the discrepancy, and the remainder lacks a known reason. The sample table lists about 110,000 clones, roughly three fifths of them with a count of one. In total, the top ten clones hold about 3.2% of the sample. The sample's time point label, decoded: around 22 weeks on oral tofacitinib. The treatment or condition label of this sample denotes: oral pan-JAK inhibitor, 5-10 mg twice daily.

This material consisted of CD4+ T cells sorted from blood, taken at week 24, from a patient treated with tofacitinib. The receptors stem from a human donor with alopecia areata.

The rearrangement joins TRBV6-5 to TRBJ1-2; D possibly corresponds to TRBD1 (5 bases). This CDR3 comprises 13 residues. V lost 6 bases, J lost 4 bases, and 12 bases lay in between. Germline V lookup: CDR1 MNHEY, CDR2 SVGAGI. CDR3 region: CASSRDRPYGYTF. DNA of the CDR3: TGTGCCAGCAGCCGCGACAGACCCTATGGCTACACCTTC.

The gene calls are TRBV30 and TRBJ1-1; D gene uncertain. This CDR3 is built from 13 residues. Trimming pared 2 bases from V and 7 bases from J, leaving 14 bases between. Germline CDR1 and CDR2: GTSNPN and SVGIG (reference sequence). CDR3 nucleotide sequence: TGTGCCTGGAGTTTATCGGGGTTCGGTGAAGCTTTCTTT. Translated: CAWSLSGFGEAFF.

The V and J genes are TRBV30 and TRBJ1-2, with 8 bases identical to TRBD1. Germline-derived CDR1 and CDR2 are GTSNPN and SVGIG (reference sequence). Trimming cost V 8 bases and J 4 bases; bases outside gene matches: 9. The CDR3 loop spans 13 amino acids. The CDR3 bases are TGTGCCCGGTCCGGACAGGGCAGCTATGGCTACACCTTC. It translates to CARSGQGSYGYTF.

J is TRBJ1-1 and V is TRBV12-5, with D hard to call. The CDR3 has 13 residues. Deletions cut 5 bases from V and 2 bases from J, with 9 bases between. Germline V gene lookup returns CDR1 LGHNT and CDR2 FRNRAP. The CDR3 loop reads CASGRWENTEAFF. The CDR3 nucleotides read TGTGCTAGTGGTCGGTGGGAAAACACTGAAGCTTTCTTT. The entire variable domain, with the rest obtained from reference TRBV12-5 and TRBJ1-1, is as follows: DARVTQTPRHKVTEMGQEVTMRCQPILGHNTVFWYRQTMMQGLELLAYFRNRAPLDDSGMPKDRFSAEMPDATLATLKIQPSEPRDSAVYFCASGRWENTEAFFGQGTRLTVV.

This chain uses TRBV5-4 with TRBJ1-1; D is unclear. The CDR3 has 14 residues. Between the trimmed V and J ends, which lost 4 bases and 1 base, there was a span of 11 bases. Germline V CDR1 and CDR2: SGHNT, YYREEE (reference sequence). The DNA for the CDR3 is TGTGCCAGCAGCCGGGCCGGCGGGAACACTGAAGCTTTCTTT. This codes for CASSRAGGNTEAFF.

About this clone itself: At the DNA level, this CDR3 is encoded by other sequences in the same sample as well. The chain carries TRBV29-1 and TRBJ1-1; 7 bases agree with TRBD1. This CDR3 comprises 13 residues. V lost 6 bases to trimming and J lost 0 bases; unmatched junction nucleotides: 4. CDR1 SQVTM and CDR2 ANQGSEA come from the germline V gene. For the CDR3, the DNA is TGCAGCGTGGACAGGAGATTGAACACTGAAGCTTTCTTT. Translating it yields CSVDRRLNTEAFF.

The chain joins TRBV5-4 to TRBJ1-1; 7 nucleotides align to TRBD1. The CDR3 has 15 residues. CDR1 SGHNT and CDR2 YYREEE come from the germline V gene (reference sequence). Trimming at V came to 6 bases and at J to 1 base, leaving 9 bases not matched to a gene. CDR3 protein: CASNRPGTENTEAFF. CDR3 DNA sequence: TGTGCCAGCAACCGACCCGGGACAGAGAACACTGAAGCTTTCTTT.

This clone was counted between two and nine times. The V and J genes are TRBV7-9 and TRBJ1-2; maybe TRBD1 (5 bases). Per the germline V gene, CDR1 is SEHNR and CDR2 is FQNEAQ (reference sequence). This CDR3 spans 14 amino acids. The V gene lost 2 bases and the J gene lost 4 bases, with 11 bases spanning the gap. The chain's CDR3 is CASSLQGGPYGYTF. The CDR3 DNA sequence: TGTGCCAGCAGCTTACAGGGAGGGCCCTATGGCTACACCTTC.

This clone was seen more than once but under ten times. V usage is TRBV5-1 and J usage is TRBJ2-1; no definite D call. V lost 2 bases to trimming and J lost 5 bases, with 8 bases between them. The CDR3 contains 13 residues. CDR1 is SGHRS and CDR2 is YFSETQ in the germline V gene. DNA for the CDR3: TGCGCCAGCAGCTTAGGAGTGGACAATGAGCAGTTCTTC. Its protein product is CASSLGVDNEQFF.

The CDR3 region is CASSPGTFLLSTDTQYF. For the CDR3, the DNA is TGTGCCAGCAGCCCGGGGACTTTCCTCTTGAGCACAGATACGCAGTATTTT. The V and J genes are TRBV11-2 and TRBJ2-3, with D possibly being TRBD2 (6 bases). Germline-derived CDR1 and CDR2 are SGHAT and FQNNGV. The length of the CDR3 is 17 residues. V lost 5 bases to trimming and J lost 0 bases, with 18 bases between them.